These 3 T cell receptor beta chains came from one sample sequenced in a study of T cells expressing NK-cell markers. TCRdb re-called the 5' RACE reads and gives one entry per CDR3 protein, without DNA. This sample contains 350,000 to 400,000 distinct CDR3 sequences. Material: blood T cells: a sorted CD56 or NKG2C T cell subset, CD4+ or CD8+ T cells, or bulk PBMC T cells (not recorded which). The source of these receptors is a woman aged 45-65 years in good health.

The chain employs TRBV20-1 and TRBJ2-1. The CDR3 sequence is 14 residues long. Germline values: CDR1 DFQATT, CDR2 SNEGSKA (reference sequence). CDR3 loop: CSARDRTSDNEQFF.

This chain links TRBV7-6 with TRBJ2-1; TCRdb outputs TRBD1, but without DNA this stays unchecked. Per germline, CDR1 SGHVS and CDR2 FNYEAQ. The CDR3 totals 16 residues. CDR3 protein: CASQVTQDRDRNEQFF.

The genes are TRBV12-5 and TRBJ2-1; TCRdb selects TRBD1, and the lack of DNA leaves this call unchecked. Germline lookup yields CDR1 LGHNT and CDR2 FRNRAP. The CDR3 has 14 residues. This CDR3 reads CASGLVPGTNEQFF.